The 3 T cell receptor beta chains below were found in one sample sequenced in a study of blood T cell repertoires in COVID-19. TCRdb's table, derived via immunoSEQ multiplex PCR, lists solely in-frame clones and lacks some. Here the sample spans some 300,000 clones, 90% being singletons. Sequencing input: PBMCs or T cells enriched from blood (not recorded which). Every receptor here comes from a young woman with acute COVID-19.

The V call is TRBV5-6, the J call TRBJ1-3; possibly TRBD1 for D (5 bases). V lost 0 bases, J lost 0 bases, and 10 bases lay in between. The CDR3 spans 16 residues. Germline V CDR1 and CDR2: SGHDT, YYEEEE. CDR3 bases: TGTGCCAGCAGCTTGGGAGACAGAGTCTCTGGAAACACCATATATTTT. The encoded protein is CASSLGDRVSGNTIYF.

This chain uses TRBV27 with TRBJ2-2, with D perhaps TRBD1 (6 bases). Germline V gene lookup returns CDR1 MNHEY and CDR2 SMNVEV (reference sequence). The CDR3 is made up of 12 amino acids. Trimming cost V 6 bases and J 11 bases, with 13 bases left between them. The CDR3 spells CASSSQGTELFF. The CDR3 nucleotides are TGTGCCAGCAGCTCCCAGGGGACCGAGCTGTTTTTT.

The rearrangement joins TRBV4-2 to TRBJ2-4, with 11 bases fitting TRBD2. The CDR3 has 14 residues. V gave up 3 bases and J gave up 5 bases; unmatched junction bases: 0. Germline V lookup: CDR1 LGHNA, CDR2 YNFKEQ. The CDR3 reads CASSQGLAENIQYF. The CDR3 region has the DNA TGTGCCAGCAGCCAGGGACTAGCGGAAAACATTCAGTACTTC.